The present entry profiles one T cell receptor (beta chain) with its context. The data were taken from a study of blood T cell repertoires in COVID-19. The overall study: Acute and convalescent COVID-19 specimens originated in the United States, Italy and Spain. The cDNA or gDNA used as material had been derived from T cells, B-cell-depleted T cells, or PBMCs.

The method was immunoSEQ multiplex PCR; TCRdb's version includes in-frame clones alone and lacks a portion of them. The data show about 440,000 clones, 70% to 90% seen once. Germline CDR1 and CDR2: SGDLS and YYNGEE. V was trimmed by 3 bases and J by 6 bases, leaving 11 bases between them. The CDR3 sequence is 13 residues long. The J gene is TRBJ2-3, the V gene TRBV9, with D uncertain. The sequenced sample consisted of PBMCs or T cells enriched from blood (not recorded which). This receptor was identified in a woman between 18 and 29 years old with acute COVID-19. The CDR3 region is CASSEKRVDTQYF. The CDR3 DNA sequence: TGTGCCAGCAGCGAAAAAAGAGTTGATACGCAGTATTTT.